This T cell receptor (beta chain) was profiled in a study of T-cell reconstitution after alpha-beta-depleted transplantation in children. Preparation of the TCRbeta library used unique molecular identifiers. TCRdb reanalysed the PCR reads using MiXCR and keeps one entry per CDR3 protein. The repertoire holds about 830,000 distinct CDR3 sequences, with approximately 15% as singletons. This clonotype is a singleton in its sample. Germline-derived CDR1 and CDR2 are SGHRS and YFSETQ. CDR3 length equals 16 residues. Germline trimming cut 4 bases from V and 5 bases from J; bases unmatched to any gene: 12. The sequence came from a male patient between 5 and 17 years old who had a stem cell transplant for acute lymphoblastic leukemia, so the T cells may come from the graft donor. The sequenced sample was PBMCs, mostly from graft donor cells, obtained 360 days after TCRalphabeta/CD19-depleted stem cell transplant. V and J are TRBV5-1 and TRBJ1-2; TRBD1 matches at 9 bases. The CDR3 spells CASSPANRDRVYGYTF. The CDR3 coding sequence is TGCGCCAGCAGCCCGGCGAACCGGGACAGGGTATATGGCTACACCTTC.